What follows are 22 T cell receptor beta chains derived from one specimen sequenced in a study of cytomegalovirus exposure and HLA in healthy donors. In the PCR, 60 Vbeta and 13 Jbeta primers were used. The assay was immunoSEQ multiplex PCR, and TCRdb's table has in-frame clones only and misses some. The sample contains around 130,000 clones, more than 60% of which appear only once. Material: PBMCs. The receptor source for this set is a woman aged 40 to 50 in good health and CMV-seronegative.

The chain employs TRBV6-5 and TRBJ1-5, with TRBD1 matching over 7 bases. Germline loops: CDR1 MNHEY, CDR2 SVGAGI. After removal of 6 bases from V and 4 bases from J, the junction contained 3 bases not matched to a gene. The CDR3 consists of 13 residues. The CDR3 coding sequence is TGTGCCAGCAGACAGGGGATTAATCAGCCCCAGCATTTT. It encodes CASRQGINQPQHF.

The rearrangement uses TRBV29-1 and TRBJ1-1; 8 nucleotides agree with TRBD1. This CDR3 contains 15 residues. CDR1 and CDR2 from the germline V gene are SQVTM and ANQGSEA. The J segment lost 1 base and the V segment lost 0 bases, leaving 4 bases of the junction unmatched. This chain's CDR3 is CSVEDKDRGNTEAFF. The CDR3, as DNA: TGCAGCGTTGAAGATAAAGACAGGGGGAACACTGAAGCTTTCTTT.

V is TRBV7-7 and J is TRBJ2-3, with 10 bases aligning to TRBD2. There are 16 residues in the CDR3. Trimming removed 4 bases from V and 6 bases from J; junction bases left unmatched: 10. CDR1 SSHAT and CDR2 FNYEAQ come from the germline V gene (reference sequence). CDR3 in amino acids: CASSSDSGGAGDTQYF. The CDR3 nucleotides read TGTGCCAGCAGCTCTGACAGCGGGGGGGCTGGGGATACGCAGTATTTT.

Comments on this clone: The junction shows a germline mismatch at one end, possibly a read error. Written as DNA, the CDR3 is TGTGCCGGTAAGCGCAGCTCCTCTGGGGCCAACGGCCTGACTTTC. This sequence encodes CAGKRSSSGANGLTF. This chain uses TRBV2 with TRBJ2-6; D might be TRBD1 (5 bases). CDR3 size: 15 residues. Germline lookup yields CDR1 SNHLY and CDR2 FYNNEI. The complete variable domain, with remaining parts taken from reference TRBV2 and TRBJ2-6, reads EPEVTQTPSHQVTQMGQEVILRCVPISNHLYFYWYRQILGQKVEFLVSFYNNEISEKSEIFDDQFSVERPDGSNFTLKIRSTKLEDSAMYFCAGKRSSSGANGLTFGAGSRLTVL.

V usage is TRBV6-6 and J usage is TRBJ1-2; maybe TRBD1 (6 bases). The CDR3 totals 14 residues. Trimming removed 5 bases at V and 4 bases at J, with 14 bases between. Germline loops: CDR1 MNHNY, CDR2 SVGAGI (reference sequence). CDR3 sequence (DNA): TGTGCCAGCAGTGATCAGGGGTCGAGCTATGGCTACACCTTC. Amino acid sequence: CASSDQGSSYGYTF.

This sequence joins TRBV6-5 and TRBJ1-2; D uncertain. The V gene lost 7 bases and the J gene lost 1 base, with 13 bases spanning the gap. This CDR3 is built from 14 residues. Germline loops: CDR1 MNHEY, CDR2 SVGAGI. CDR3 DNA sequence: TGTGCCAGCACGATTCGGGGAAGTAACTATGGCTACACCTTC. Its translation is CASTIRGSNYGYTF.

This rearrangement joins TRBV5-1 to TRBJ2-7; TRBD2 matches 11 bases. Germline V CDR1 and CDR2: SGHRS, YFSETQ. The CDR3 sequence is 15 residues long. With 4 bases clipped from V and 3 bases from J, the junction kept 6 bases outside the gene matches. The CDR3 spells CASSPTSGEVYEQYF. CDR3 nucleotide sequence: TGCGCCAGCAGCCCGACTAGCGGGGAAGTCTACGAGCAGTACTTC.

The V gene is TRBV7-8, the J gene TRBJ2-2, with a weak D call TRBD2 (6 bases). This CDR3 comprises 17 residues. V was pared by 2 bases and J by 6 bases, with 19 bases between. CDR1 is SGHVS, CDR2 FQNEAQ, per germline. Here the CDR3 DNA reads TGTGCCAGCAGCTTAAGGGAAGTACTTGGGACTCCCGGGGAGCTGTTTTTT. Translating gives CASSLREVLGTPGELFF.

This rearrangement joins TRBV19 to TRBJ2-1, with 8 bases lining up with TRBD2. The V gene end was trimmed by 5 bases and the J gene end by 12 bases; junction bases not matched to a gene: 9. This CDR3 has 13 residues. Germline V CDR1 and CDR2: LNHDA, SQIVND (reference sequence). CDR3 in amino acids: CASSPSGGLVQFF. CDR3 bases: TGTGCCAGTAGTCCCTCGGGGGGGCTGGTGCAGTTCTTC. Variable domain in full (rest from reference TRBV19 and TRBJ2-1): DGGITQSPKYLFRKEGQNVTLSCEQNLNHDAMYWYRQDPGQGLRLIYYSQIVNDFQKGDIAEGYSVSREKKESFPLTVTSAQKNPTAFYLCASSPSGGLVQFFGPGTRLTVL.

The gene calls are TRBV28 and TRBJ2-3; D gene ambiguous. Trimming took off 6 bases at V and 0 bases at J, with 7 bases between the two ends. The V gene's germline CDR1 is MDHEN and CDR2 SYDVKM. The CDR3 runs 13 residues. CDR3 in amino acids: CASSLGSTDTQYF. The DNA for the CDR3 is TGTGCCAGCAGCCTAGGAAGCACAGATACGCAGTATTTT.

CDR3 sequence (DNA): TGCGCCAGCAGCTTACTAACGCCGGAAGGCTCACCCCTCCACTTT. Encoded protein: CASSLLTPEGSPLHF. The chain is built from TRBV5-1 and TRBJ1-6, with D hard to call. CDR1 is SGHRS and CDR2 is YFSETQ in the germline V gene. V was pared by 2 bases and J by 10 bases, with 16 bases between. CDR3 length: 15 residues. Complete variable domain (other parts from reference TRBV5-1 and TRBJ1-6): KAGVTQTPRYLIKTRGQQVTLSCSPISGHRSVSWYQQTPGQGLQFLFEYFSETQRNKGNFPGRFSGRQFSNSRSEMNVSTLELGDSALYLCASSLLTPEGSPLHFGNGTRLTVT.

The rearrangement links TRBV7-9 to TRBJ2-5; 8 positions agree with TRBD1. V shed 5 bases and J 5 bases; nucleotides not matched to a gene: 7. Germline-derived CDR1 and CDR2 are SEHNR and FQNEAQ (reference sequence). This CDR3 has 14 amino acids. Here the CDR3 reads CASSPNTGGETQYF. The DNA of the CDR3 is TGTGCCAGCAGCCCTAATACAGGGGGGGAGACCCAGTACTTC.

As to this clone: A junction boundary mismatches the germline segment, possibly from a read error. V and J are TRBV9 and TRBJ2-3; the D is unclear. Germline V gene data show CDR1 as SGDLS and CDR2 as YYNGEE. The CDR3 has 13 residues. The CDR3 region is CASSPGETDTQYF. The CDR3, as DNA: TGTGCTAGCAGCCCTGGAGAGACAGATACGCAGTATTTT.

V and J are TRBV27 and TRBJ2-1; 11 bases are a match to TRBD2. This CDR3 contains 16 residues. V lost 7 bases and J lost 2; bases outside the gene matches: 7. Germline V gene data show CDR1 as MNHEY and CDR2 as SMNVEV (reference sequence). The CDR3: CASTTSGRGAYNEQFF. Written as DNA, the CDR3 is TGTGCCAGCACAACTAGCGGGAGAGGGGCCTACAATGAGCAGTTCTTC.

The chain uses TRBV30 and TRBJ2-1; TRBD2 agrees at 11 bases. The CDR3 loop spans 16 amino acids. Per the germline V gene, CDR1 is GTSNPN and CDR2 is SVGIG (reference sequence). J lost 8 bases, V lost 5 bases, and 14 bases had no gene match. CDR3 loop: CAWGEGLAGGSDEQFF. For the CDR3, the DNA is TGTGCCTGGGGTGAGGGGTTAGCGGGGGGGTCCGATGAGCAGTTCTTC.

The chain links TRBV28 to TRBJ2-7, with 7 bases identical to TRBD1. The V gene end was trimmed by 5 bases and the J gene end by 3 bases; junction bases not matched to a gene: 13. The CDR3 is made up of 16 amino acids. Per germline, CDR1 MDHEN and CDR2 SYDVKM. CDR3 sequence reads: CASSPLGKGADYEQYF. CDR3 in DNA: TGTGCCAGCAGTCCGCTGGGGAAGGGGGCTGACTACGAGCAGTACTTC.

The CDR3 bases are TGTGCCAGCAGTCTAGCGGGGGGCCGTTGGGGCCATTCCTTAGCCAAAAACATTCAGTACTTC. The encoded protein is CASSLAGGRWGHSLAKNIQYF. The chain recombines TRBV28 with TRBJ2-4; 11 bases fit TRBD2. CDR1 is MDHEN and CDR2 is SYDVKM in the germline V gene. V trimming: 5 bases; J trimming: 0 bases; junction bases outside the gene matches: 18. This CDR3 spans 21 amino acids.

This clone was seen a single time. The chain joins TRBV9 to TRBJ2-7, with 7 bases that match TRBD2. Germline assignment: CDR1 SGDLS and CDR2 YYNGEE. This CDR3 contains 14 residues. V lost 0 bases and J lost 4; bases outside the gene matches: 4. In DNA, the CDR3 is TGTGCCAGCAGCGTAGAAGAGGGAGGGTACGAGCAGTACTTC. It codes for CASSVEEGGYEQYF.

CDR3 sequence: CASSVPAGGGTSTDTQYF. The CDR3, as DNA: TGTGCCAGCAGCGTCCCCGCGGGAGGGGGAACTAGCACAGATACGCAGTATTTT. V gene TRBV7-6 combines with J gene TRBJ2-3; 9 nucleotides match TRBD2. The CDR3 runs to 18 residues. Germline CDR1 is SGHVS and CDR2 is FNYEAQ. V dropped 5 bases and J dropped 0; count of bases not matched to a gene: 12.

The genes are TRBV5-1 and TRBJ2-1; TRBD1 aligns across 10 bases. Looked up from germline, CDR1 is SGHRS and CDR2 is YFSETQ. With 4 bases clipped from V and 3 bases from J, the junction kept 4 bases outside the gene matches. The CDR3 consists of 15 residues. The CDR3 bases are TGCGCCAGCAGCCCGACAGGGGGCGACTACAATGAGCAGTTCTTC. Residues: CASSPTGGDYNEQFF.

The chain couples TRBV29-1 to TRBJ1-6; the D is unclear. Germline lookup yields CDR1 SQVTM and CDR2 ANQGSEA. The CDR3 length is 13 residues. Trimming pared 6 bases from V and 5 bases from J, leaving 11 bases between. The CDR3 reads CSVRERDNSPLHF. The CDR3 region has the DNA TGCAGCGTGAGGGAGAGAGATAATTCACCCCTCCACTTT.

The chain carries TRBV27 and TRBJ2-2; D gene unclear. Trimming shortened V by 6 bases and J by 6 bases, and 14 bases separated the two germline ends. CDR3 length: 14 residues. CDR1 is MNHEY and CDR2 is SMNVEV in the germline V gene (reference sequence). The DNA of the CDR3 is TGTGCCAGCAGGGCCCAGCGTATCGCCGGGGAGCTGTTTTTT. It yields the protein CASRAQRIAGELFF.